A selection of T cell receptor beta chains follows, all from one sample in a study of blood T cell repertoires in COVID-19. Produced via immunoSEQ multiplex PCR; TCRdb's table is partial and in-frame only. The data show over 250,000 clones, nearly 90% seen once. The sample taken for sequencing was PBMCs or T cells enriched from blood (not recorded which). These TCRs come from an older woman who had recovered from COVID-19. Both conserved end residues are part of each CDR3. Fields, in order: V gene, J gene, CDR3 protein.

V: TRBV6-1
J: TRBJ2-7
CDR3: CASSETGSYEQYF

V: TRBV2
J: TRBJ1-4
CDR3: CATGRGTNEKLFF

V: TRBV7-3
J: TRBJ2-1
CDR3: CASSLQGAQGEQFF

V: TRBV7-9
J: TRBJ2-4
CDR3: CASTAIENIQYF

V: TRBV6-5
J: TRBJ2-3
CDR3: CASRQGVSDTQYF

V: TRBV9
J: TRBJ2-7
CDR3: CASSVGTSGYEQYF

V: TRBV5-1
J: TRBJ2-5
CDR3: CASSVGGKQETQYF

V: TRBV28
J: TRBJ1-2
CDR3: CASLGGTTFTNYGYTF

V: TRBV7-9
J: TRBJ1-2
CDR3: CASSSAVEGYTF

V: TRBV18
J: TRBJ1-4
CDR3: CASSPTKGQGHKLFF

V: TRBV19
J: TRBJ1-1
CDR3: CASRDRPTEAFF

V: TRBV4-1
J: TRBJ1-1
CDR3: CASSQEGRGAGDTEAFF

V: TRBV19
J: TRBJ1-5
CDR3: CASRRQGPSPQHF

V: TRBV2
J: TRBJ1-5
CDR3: CASSDRQGGQPQHF

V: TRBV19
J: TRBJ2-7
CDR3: CASSRLAGASYEQYF

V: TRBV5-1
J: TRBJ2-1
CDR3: CASSSGLAGGPWNEQFF

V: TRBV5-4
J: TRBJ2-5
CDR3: CASSLQGLGETQYF

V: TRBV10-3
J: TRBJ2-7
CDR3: CAISSPGTGVYEQYF

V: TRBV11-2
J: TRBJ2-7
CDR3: CASSSGTEYEQYF

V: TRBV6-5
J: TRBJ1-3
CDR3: CASSWTGVGGNTIYF

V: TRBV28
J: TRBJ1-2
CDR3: CASNLLGGPNGYTF

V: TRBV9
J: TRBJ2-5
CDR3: CASSPKQGAPETQYF

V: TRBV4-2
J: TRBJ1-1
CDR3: CASSQDLGGWRTEAFF

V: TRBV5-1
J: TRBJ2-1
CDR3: CASATSSYNEQFF

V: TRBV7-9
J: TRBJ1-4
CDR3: CASSLGDRSEKLFF

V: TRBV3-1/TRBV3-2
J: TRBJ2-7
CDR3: CASSRGGASGTYEQYF

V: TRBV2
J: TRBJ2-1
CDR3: CASNPGLAYNEQFF

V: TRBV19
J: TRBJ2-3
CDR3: CASSISDYPTDTQYF

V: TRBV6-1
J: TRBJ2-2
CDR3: CASSEASRGELFF

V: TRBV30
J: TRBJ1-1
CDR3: CAWKRGWDTEAFF

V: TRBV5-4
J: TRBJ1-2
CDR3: CASSLGDPLTMGYTF

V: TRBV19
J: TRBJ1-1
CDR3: CASSIGRGERTEAFF

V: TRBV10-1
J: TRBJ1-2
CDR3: CASSESVGDGYTF

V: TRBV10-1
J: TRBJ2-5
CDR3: CASSSGRAAETQYF

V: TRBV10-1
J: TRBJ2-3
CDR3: CASSPEGVGTQYF

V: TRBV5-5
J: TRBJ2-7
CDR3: CASSYLGGYEEQYF

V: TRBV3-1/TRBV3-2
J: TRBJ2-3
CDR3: CASSQGLAGGSADTQYF

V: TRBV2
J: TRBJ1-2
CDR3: CASSLRVGYTF

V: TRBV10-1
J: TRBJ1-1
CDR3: CASTPGQGAFTEAFF

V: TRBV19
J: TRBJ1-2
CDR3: CASRGQGPNYGYTF

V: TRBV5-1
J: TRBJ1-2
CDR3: CASSLPGQYGYTF

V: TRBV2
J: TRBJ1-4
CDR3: CASGTGEKLFF

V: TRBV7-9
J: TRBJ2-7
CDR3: CASSGVGQGDYEQYF

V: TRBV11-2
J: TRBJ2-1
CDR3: CASSLRTSSYNEQFF